Below are 29 T cell receptor beta chains sequenced from a single sample in a study of blood T cell repertoires in COVID-19. Data came from immunoSEQ multiplex PCR; TCRdb stores just in-frame clones and leaves some out. The sample yields fewer than 350,000 clones, approximately 89% seen once. Sequenced input: peripheral blood. The receptor source for this set is a woman aged 55-70 years with COVID-19, enrolled during active disease.

The chain couples TRBV7-6 to TRBJ1-3, with a weak D call TRBD1 (6 bases). Trimming stripped 4 bases from V and 0 bases from J, with 13 bases between. This CDR3 spans 16 amino acids. Germline V gene lookup returns CDR1 SGHVS and CDR2 FNYEAQ. The CDR3 loop reads CASSSARTVSGNTIYF. The CDR3 nucleotides are TGTGCCAGCAGCTCAGCAAGGACAGTCTCTGGAAACACCATATATTTT.

The chain joins TRBV19 to TRBJ1-1; perhaps TRBD1 as D (5 bases). The germline CDR1 and CDR2 sequences are LNHDA and SQIVND (reference sequence). This CDR3 contains 15 residues. Trimming pared 2 bases from V and 1 base from J, leaving 11 bases between. CDR3 DNA sequence: TGTGCCAGTAGTATACAGGGTCTAGGGAACACTGAAGCTTTCTTT. Its translation: CASSIQGLGNTEAFF.

This chain uses TRBV5-4 with TRBJ1-4; 9 bases agree with TRBD1. Germline-derived CDR1 and CDR2 are SGHNT and YYREEE (reference sequence). With V trimmed by 0 bases and J by 8 bases, 5 bases remained unmatched. This CDR3 has 15 amino acids. The CDR3 DNA sequence: TGTGCCAGCAGCTTGGGCGGGACAGGGATCGAAAAACTGTTTTTT. Translating it yields CASSLGGTGIEKLFF.

The chain has TRBV11-1 and TRBJ1-1, with unresolved D. The V end was cut by 3 bases, the J end by 1 base, with 6 bases between. The CDR3 totals 13 residues. CDR1 and CDR2 from the germline V gene are SGHAT and FQDESV (reference sequence). CDR3 bases: TGTGCCAGCAGCTTGGGGAGGAACACTGAAGCTTTCTTT. As protein: CASSLGRNTEAFF.

The chain couples TRBV6-5 to TRBJ1-1; D possibly corresponds to TRBD1 (6 bases). This CDR3 has 13 residues. Per germline, CDR1 MNHEY and CDR2 SVGAGI. With 6 bases removed from V and 5 bases from J, the gap between germline ends came to 13 bases. The CDR3: CASRSQGLTEAFF. CDR3 coding DNA: TGTGCCAGCAGGTCACAGGGATTGACTGAAGCTTTCTTT.

The rearrangement uses TRBV5-1 and TRBJ2-2; tentative D call: TRBD1 (5 bases). The V end was cut by 6 bases, the J end by 2 bases, with 14 bases between. This CDR3 spans 15 amino acids. From germline, CDR1 is SGHRS and CDR2 YFSETQ. CDR3: CASTYMGLNTGELFF. The CDR3 nucleotides are TGCGCCAGCACCTACATGGGGCTTAACACCGGGGAGCTGTTTTTT.

V usage is TRBV5-1 and J usage is TRBJ2-1; 9 nucleotides align to TRBD1. Germline CDR1 SGHRS, CDR2 YFSETQ. This CDR3 contains 17 residues. Trimming took 4 bases from V and 4 from J; bases not matched to a gene: 12. The CDR3 sequence: CASSKGQGNPEYNEQFF. The CDR3 DNA reads TGCGCCAGCAGCAAGGGACAGGGAAACCCTGAATACAATGAGCAGTTCTTC.

V is TRBV11-2 and J is TRBJ2-5; possibly TRBD1 for D (5 bases). The germline CDR1 and CDR2 sequences are SGHAT and FQNNGV. The V end lost 5 bases, the J end lost 2 bases, and 12 bases lay between the germline ends. CDR3 size: 14 residues. The CDR3 spells CASSPWTLQETQYF. In DNA form, the CDR3 reads TGTGCCAGCAGCCCCTGGACATTACAAGAGACCCAGTACTTC.

For the CDR3, the DNA is TGTGCCAGCAGCTACGACTCTGGCACCGGGGAGCTGTTTTTT. Its protein is CASSYDSGTGELFF. The chain is built from TRBV7-2 and TRBJ2-2; D unclear. The CDR3 spans 14 residues. Germline lookup yields CDR1 SGHTA and CDR2 FQGNSA. Trimming removed 4 bases at V and 4 bases at J, with 10 bases between.

This chain joins TRBV6-5 and TRBJ2-1, with 7 bases identical to TRBD2. V shed 5 bases, J shed 9 bases, and the junction held 13 bases outside the gene matches. In germline, CDR1 is MNHEY, CDR2 SVGAGI. The CDR3 contains 15 residues. The CDR3 protein is CASSPEGAGWTEQFF. DNA for the CDR3: TGTGCCAGCAGTCCCGAGGGAGCGGGGTGGACTGAGCAGTTCTTC.

The rearrangement uses TRBV28 and TRBJ1-1, with 9 positions matching TRBD1. The CDR3 runs to 16 residues. Trimming at V came to 5 bases and at J to 0 bases, leaving 7 bases not matched to a gene. Germline CDR1 MDHEN, CDR2 SYDVKM. The CDR3 nucleotides read TGTGCCAGCAGTCCGAACAGGGGGCCCATGAACACTGAAGCTTTCTTT. Translation: CASSPNRGPMNTEAFF. The full variable domain, its missing parts supplied by reference TRBV28 and TRBJ1-1, is DVKVTQSSRYLVKRTGEKVFLECVQDMDHENMFWYRQDPGLGLRLIYFSYDVKMKEKGDIPEGYSVSREKKERFSLILESASTNQTSMYLCASSPNRGPMNTEAFFGQGTRLTVV.

This chain links TRBV28 with TRBJ2-7; 9 nucleotides line up with TRBD2. V lost 4 bases and J lost 6; bases outside the gene matches: 1. Germline V gene sequence: CDR1 MDHEN, CDR2 SYDVKM. CDR3 length: 12 residues. The CDR3 DNA reads as TGTGCCAGCAGTTGGACTAGCGTCGAGCAGTACTTC. Its protein product is CASSWTSVEQYF. The full variable domain, completed using reference TRBV28 and TRBJ2-7, is DVKVTQSSRYLVKRTGEKVFLECVQDMDHENMFWYRQDPGLGLRLIYFSYDVKMKEKGDIPEGYSVSREKKERFSLILESASTNQTSMYLCASSWTSVEQYFGPGTRLTVT.

The rearrangement uses TRBV5-8 and TRBJ1-6, with 8 nucleotides matching TRBD1. The CDR3 sequence is 18 residues long. The trim removed 0 bases at V and 6 bases at J, leaving 11 bases unmatched. In germline, CDR1 is SGHTS, CDR2 YDEGEE. This CDR3 reads CASSLAKFRTGPNSPLHF. CDR3 sequence (DNA): TGTGCCAGCAGCTTGGCCAAATTCCGGACAGGGCCTAATTCACCCCTCCACTTT.

The gene calls are TRBV5-6 and TRBJ2-7; possible D gene TRBD2, 6 bases. CDR3 length equals 12 residues. In germline, CDR1 is SGHDT, CDR2 YYEEEE. V was trimmed by 1 base and J by 6 bases, leaving 8 bases between them. CDR3 coding DNA: TGTGCCAGCAGCTTGCGGGGAGGCGAGCAGTACTTC. Protein: CASSLRGGEQYF.

The chain carries TRBV5-4 and TRBJ2-5; D perhaps matches TRBD1 (6 bases). V was clipped by 4 bases and J by 2 bases, with 9 bases between them. This CDR3 region has 13 residues. Germline CDR1 SGHNT, CDR2 YYREEE (reference sequence). CDR3 amino acids: CASSPGHQETQYF. The CDR3 bases are TGTGCCAGCAGCCCGGGACATCAAGAGACCCAGTACTTC.

V gene TRBV11-3 combines with J gene TRBJ2-2; 8 bases fit TRBD2. V lost 1 base to trimming and J lost 6 bases; unmatched junction nucleotides: 7. Germline V gene sequence: CDR1 SGHNT, CDR2 YENEEA. The CDR3 sequence is 16 residues long. CDR3 in amino acids: CASSLASSGLPGELFF. For the CDR3, the DNA is TGTGCCAGCAGCTTAGCGTCTAGCGGGCTCCCCGGGGAGCTGTTTTTT. Together with reference TRBV11-3 and TRBJ2-2, the CDR3 gives the full variable domain: EAGVVQSPRYKIIEKKQPVAFWCNPISGHNTLYWYLQNLGQGPELLIRYENEEAVDDSQLPKDRFSAERLKGVDSTLKIQPAELGDSAVYLCASSLASSGLPGELFFGEGSRLTVL.

The chain has TRBV19 and TRBJ1-1; D is undetermined. The germline V gene encodes CDR1 LNHDA and CDR2 SQIVND (reference sequence). With 3 bases removed from V and 1 base from J, the gap between germline ends came to 6 bases. The CDR3 spans 13 residues. The CDR3 spells CASSMRENTEAFF. The CDR3 region has the DNA TGTGCCAGTAGTATGAGGGAGAACACTGAAGCTTTCTTT.

This sequence joins TRBV7-3 and TRBJ2-1; the D gene is possibly TRBD1 (6 bases). V gave up 3 bases and J gave up 0 bases, with 9 bases separating them. The CDR3 is 15 residues long. In germline, CDR1 is SGHTA, CDR2 FQGTGA. The CDR3: CASSFTGSSYNEQFF. The CDR3 nucleotides read TGTGCCAGCAGCTTCACAGGGAGCTCCTACAATGAGCAGTTCTTC.

V gene TRBV24-1 combines with J gene TRBJ2-1; 9 nucleotides line up with TRBD2. The CDR3 is 17 residues long. The trim removed 4 bases at V and 2 bases at J, leaving 8 bases unmatched. Germline-derived CDR1 and CDR2 are KGHDR and SFDVKD. CDR3 in DNA: TGTGCCACCAGTGAAGGCGGGGGGGCATCCCCCTACAATGAGCAGTTCTTC. Amino acids: CATSEGGGASPYNEQFF.

This clone was recorded a few times. The J gene is TRBJ1-1, the V gene TRBV11-2; 8 positions agree with TRBD1. The CDR3 contains 15 residues. Per germline, CDR1 SGHAT and CDR2 FQNNGV. Trimming removed 5 bases from V and 4 bases from J; junction bases left unmatched: 9. The CDR3 loop reads CASSPRTGLGTEAFF. CDR3 nucleotides: TGTGCCAGCAGCCCGCGGACAGGGTTGGGCACTGAAGCTTTCTTT.

The chain carries TRBV2 and TRBJ2-5; 13 bases line up with TRBD2. With 5 bases clipped from V and 6 bases from J, the junction kept 6 bases outside the gene matches. The CDR3 contains 15 residues. Germline CDR1 is SNHLY and CDR2 is FYNNEI. The CDR3 protein is CASSPGLAGFQTQYF. CDR3 sequence (DNA): TGTGCCAGCAGTCCGGGACTAGCGGGGTTCCAGACCCAGTACTTC.

The chain joins TRBV6-5 to TRBJ2-2; D possibly corresponds to TRBD1 (5 bases). The CDR3 is 14 amino acids. With 2 bases removed from V and 5 bases from J, the gap between germline ends came to 9 bases. Germline V CDR1 and CDR2: MNHEY, SVGAGI. CDR3 in amino acids: CASSYARATGELFF. The CDR3 DNA reads TGTGCCAGCAGTTACGCCAGGGCTACCGGGGAGCTGTTTTTT.

This rearrangement joins TRBV18 to TRBJ2-1, with 9 positions matching TRBD2. With 9 bases clipped from V and 0 bases from J, the junction kept 9 bases outside the gene matches. CDR1 is KGHSH and CDR2 is LQKENI in the germline V gene. The CDR3 runs to 16 residues. The CDR3 region is CASSRPSGNSYNEQFF. The DNA for the CDR3 is TGTGCCAGTTCCAGGCCTAGCGGGAACTCCTACAATGAGCAGTTCTTC.

The chain combines TRBV10-3 with TRBJ1-1; D uncertain. The CDR3 spans 14 residues. V dropped 4 bases and J dropped 0 bases, with 9 bases sitting between them. CDR1 and CDR2 from the germline V gene are ENHRY and SYGVKD. CDR3 residues: CAISGSGMNTEAFF. The CDR3 bases are TGTGCCATCAGTGGATCGGGGATGAACACTGAAGCTTTCTTT.

V and J are TRBV3-1 (or the pseudogene TRBV3-2) and TRBJ2-5; D might be TRBD1 (6 bases). The CDR3 covers 14 residues. Germline V lookup: CDR1 LGHDT, CDR2 YNNKEL (reference sequence). The V end was cut by 0 bases, the J end by 5 bases, with 10 bases between. The CDR3 reads CASSQDLRGETQYF. The CDR3 DNA follows: TGTGCCAGCAGCCAAGACTTAAGGGGGGAGACCCAGTACTTC.

The gene calls are TRBV10-3 and TRBJ2-2; a weak D match, TRBD2 (5 bases). The CDR3 is made up of 13 amino acids. The V end was cut by 10 bases, the J end by 1 base, with 10 bases between. CDR1 is ENHRY, CDR2 SYGVKD, per germline. The DNA for the CDR3 is TGTGCCAACTCTGCGGGGAACACCGGGGAGCTGTTTTTT. Amino acid sequence: CANSAGNTGELFF.

This rearrangement joins TRBV5-1 to TRBJ1-4, with no clear D. Germline V gene lookup returns CDR1 SGHRS and CDR2 YFSETQ. The CDR3 is 14 amino acids. Trimming removed 2 bases from V and 1 base from J, with 6 bases in between. Here the CDR3 reads CASSFRGTNEKLFF. The CDR3 DNA sequence: TGCGCCAGCAGCTTCCGGGGAACTAATGAAAAACTGTTTTTT.

CDR3 bases: TGTGCCAGCAGTAGACAGTTCAATCAGCCCCAGCATTTT. Translation: CASSRQFNQPQHF. The V gene is TRBV6-4, the J gene TRBJ1-5, with D possibly matching TRBD1 (5 bases). The CDR3 contains 13 residues. Germline CDR1 is MRHNA and CDR2 is SNTAGT. Between the trimmed V and J ends, which lost 5 bases and 3 bases, there was a span of 8 bases.

The rearrangement joins TRBV7-9 to TRBJ2-4; a possible D gene is TRBD1 (5 bases). CDR3 length: 14 residues. V lost 5 bases to trimming and J lost 3 bases, with 11 bases between them. Germline loops: CDR1 SEHNR, CDR2 FQNEAQ (reference sequence). The CDR3 nucleotides read TGTGCCAGCAGCCCGCAGGGTTACAAAAACATTCAGTACTTC. Its protein is CASSPQGYKNIQYF.